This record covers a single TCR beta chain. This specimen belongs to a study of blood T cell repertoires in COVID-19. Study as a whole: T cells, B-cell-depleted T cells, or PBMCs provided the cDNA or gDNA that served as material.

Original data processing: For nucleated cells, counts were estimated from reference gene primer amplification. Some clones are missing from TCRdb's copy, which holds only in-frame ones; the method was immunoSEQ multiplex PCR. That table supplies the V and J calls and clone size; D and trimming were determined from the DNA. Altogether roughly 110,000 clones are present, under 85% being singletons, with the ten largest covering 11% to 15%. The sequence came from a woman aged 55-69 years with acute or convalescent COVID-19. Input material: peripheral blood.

The CDR3 spells CASSDVGGNTEAFF. CDR3 nucleotides: TGTGCCAGCAGTGACGTAGGGGGCAACACTGAAGCTTTCTTT. This rearrangement joins TRBV25-1 to TRBJ1-1; TRBD1 matches at 7 bases. Trimming at V came to 3 bases and at J to 2 bases, leaving 3 bases not matched to a gene. Germline V lookup: CDR1 MGHDK, CDR2 SYGVNS. This CDR3 comprises 14 residues.